Listed below are T cell receptor beta chains from one sample, sequenced in a study of cytomegalovirus exposure and HLA in healthy donors. Libraries were prepared by immunoSEQ multiplex PCR; TCRdb keeps only in-frame clonotypes and omits some of them. This sample's table reports around 52,000 clones. The sequencing sample was made of PBMCs. These receptors all stem from a man aged 35-49 years in good health and CMV-seropositive. Both conserved end residues are trimmed from each CDR3.

v_call | cdr3_aa
TRBV6-1 | ASRLTQGNTEAF
TRBV7-2 | ASSPPAGSYEQY
TRBV5-6 | AGGQGADTQY
TRBV5-1 | ASSVSLGGGIYNEQF
TRBV6-5 | ASSYSWGGQETQY
TRBV6-1 | ASLRLAGSYNEQF
TRBV6-6 | ASSPRYEQY
TRBV7-2 | ASSPRQEGGYGYT
TRBV4-1 | ASSQEPPQYGYTEAF
TRBV19 | ASSMTGTGSYEQY
TRBV7-2 | ASSLVRGADTQY
TRBV7-9 | ASSIVWDRGTDTQY
TRBV5-5 | ASRPTGVNEQF
TRBV5-1 | ASRSRTGGFDGYT
TRBV29-1 | SVEKGAASGTDTQY
TRBV7-6 | ASSPGQGYYEQY
TRBV29-1 | SVGQDRYEQY
TRBV27 | ASRPGLGYNEQF
TRBV6-5 | ASSQGAPNTEAF
TRBV4-2 | APSQEGQTSSYNSPLH
TRBV11-3 | ASSSKGSSEQY
TRBV5-5 | ASSLAPHPSNEQY
TRBV20-1 | SASREDTQY
TRBV19 | ASRQQGTEAF
TRBV27 | ASSPLAGGPVNEQF
TRBV9 | ASSVDRGKGEQY
TRBV28 | ASSPNTSGRTDTDTQY
TRBV29-1 | SVAPGQGLTEAF
TRBV9 | ASSPITDQNIQY
TRBV7-3 | ASSSGTRQAF
TRBV6-5 | ASSYSNGGLGEKLF
TRBV5-5 | ASSLGQNYGYT
TRBV30 | AWSLTDFAAEQY
TRBV29-1 | SVRDSEEKLF
TRBV19 | ASSQTDFSTDTQY
TRBV6-6 | ASRGTGEGYEQY
TRBV18 | ASPGQGRETQY
TRBV7-9 | ASSLGGARETQY
TRBV5-1 | ASSLAGINQPQH
TRBV5-1 | ASSSTESPYEQY
TRBV20-1 | SARGVREQF
TRBV20-1 | SARGHVEQF
TRBV7-3 | ASSFGLGSGNGNEQF